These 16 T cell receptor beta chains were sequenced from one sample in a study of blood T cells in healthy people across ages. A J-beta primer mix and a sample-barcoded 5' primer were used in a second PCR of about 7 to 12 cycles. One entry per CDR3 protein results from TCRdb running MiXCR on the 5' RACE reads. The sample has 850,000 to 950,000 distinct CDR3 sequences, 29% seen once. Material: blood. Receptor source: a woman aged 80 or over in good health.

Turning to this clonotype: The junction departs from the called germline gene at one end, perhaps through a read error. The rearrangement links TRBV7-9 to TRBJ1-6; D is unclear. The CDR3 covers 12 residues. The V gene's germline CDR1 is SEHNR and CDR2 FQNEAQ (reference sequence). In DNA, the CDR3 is TGTGCCAACAGCTTGGCGGATTCACCCCTCCACTTT. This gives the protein CANSLADSPLHF.

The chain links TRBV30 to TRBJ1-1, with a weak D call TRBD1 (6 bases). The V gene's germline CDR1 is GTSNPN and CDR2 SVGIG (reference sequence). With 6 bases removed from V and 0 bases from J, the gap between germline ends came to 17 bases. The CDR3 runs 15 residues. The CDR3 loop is CACNLRGGVNTEAFF. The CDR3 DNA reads TGTGCCTGTAACCTCAGGGGAGGCGTGAACACTGAAGCTTTCTTT.

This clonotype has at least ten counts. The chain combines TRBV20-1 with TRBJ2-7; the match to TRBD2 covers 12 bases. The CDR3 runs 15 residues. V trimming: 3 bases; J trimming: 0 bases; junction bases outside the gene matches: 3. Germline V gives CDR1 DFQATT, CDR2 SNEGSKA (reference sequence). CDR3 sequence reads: CSASGLAGRSYEQYF. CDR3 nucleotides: TGCAGTGCTAGCGGACTAGCGGGGCGCTCCTACGAGCAGTACTTC.

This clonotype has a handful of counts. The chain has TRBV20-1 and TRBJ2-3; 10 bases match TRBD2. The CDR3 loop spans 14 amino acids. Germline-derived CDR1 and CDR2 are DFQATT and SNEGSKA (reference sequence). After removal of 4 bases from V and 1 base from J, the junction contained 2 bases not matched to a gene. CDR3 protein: CSATLAGGTDTQYF. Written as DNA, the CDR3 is TGCAGTGCTACCCTAGCGGGGGGCACAGATACGCAGTATTTT.

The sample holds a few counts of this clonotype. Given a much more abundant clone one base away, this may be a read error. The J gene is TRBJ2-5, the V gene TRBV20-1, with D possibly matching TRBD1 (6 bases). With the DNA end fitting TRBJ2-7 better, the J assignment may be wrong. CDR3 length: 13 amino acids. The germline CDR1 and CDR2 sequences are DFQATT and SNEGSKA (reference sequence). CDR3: CSASRDKGDEQYF. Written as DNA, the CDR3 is TGCAGTGCTAGCCGGGACAAGGGCGACGAGCAGTACTTC.

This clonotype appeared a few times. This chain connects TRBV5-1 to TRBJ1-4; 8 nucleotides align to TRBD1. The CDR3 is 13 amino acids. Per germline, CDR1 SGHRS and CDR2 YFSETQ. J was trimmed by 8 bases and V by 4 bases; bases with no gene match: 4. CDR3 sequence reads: CASSVDRVEKLFF. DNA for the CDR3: TGCGCCAGCAGCGTGGACAGGGTAGAAAAACTGTTTTTT. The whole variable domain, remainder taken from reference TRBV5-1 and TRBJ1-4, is KAGVTQTPRYLIKTRGQQVTLSCSPISGHRSVSWYQQTPGQGLQFLFEYFSETQRNKGNFPGRFSGRQFSNSRSEMNVSTLELGDSALYLCASSVDRVEKLFFGSGTQLSVL.

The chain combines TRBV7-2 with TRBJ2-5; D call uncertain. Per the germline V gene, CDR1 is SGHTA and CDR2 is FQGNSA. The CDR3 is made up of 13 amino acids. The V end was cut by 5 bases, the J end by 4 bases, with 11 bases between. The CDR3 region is CASSPRMRETQYF. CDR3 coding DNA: TGTGCCAGCAGCCCCCGTATGCGAGAGACCCAGTACTTC.

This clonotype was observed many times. This CDR3 reads CASSLMGLNNEQFF. The DNA of the CDR3 is TGTGCCAGCAGCTTAATGGGACTCAACAATGAGCAGTTCTTC. The chain links TRBV7-2 to TRBJ2-1, with D possibly matching TRBD2 (6 bases). Germline-derived CDR1 and CDR2 are SGHTA and FQGNSA. There are 14 residues in the CDR3. The V end lost 2 bases, the J end lost 5 bases, and 10 bases lay between the germline ends.

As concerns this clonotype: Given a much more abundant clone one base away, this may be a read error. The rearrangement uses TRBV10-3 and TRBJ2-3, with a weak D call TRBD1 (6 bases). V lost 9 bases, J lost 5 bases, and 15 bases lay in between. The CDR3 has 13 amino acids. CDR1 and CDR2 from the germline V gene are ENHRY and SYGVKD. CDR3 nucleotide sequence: TGTGCCATGGCTCAACAGGGTCGAGATACGCAGTATTTT. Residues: CAMAQQGRDTQYF.

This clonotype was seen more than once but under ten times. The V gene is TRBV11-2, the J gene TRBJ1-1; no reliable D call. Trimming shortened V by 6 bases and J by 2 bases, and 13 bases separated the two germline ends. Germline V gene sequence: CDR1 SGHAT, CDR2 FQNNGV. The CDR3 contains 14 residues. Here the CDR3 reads CASRLAMQNTEAFF. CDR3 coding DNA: TGTGCCAGCAGACTGGCAATGCAAAACACTGAAGCTTTCTTT.

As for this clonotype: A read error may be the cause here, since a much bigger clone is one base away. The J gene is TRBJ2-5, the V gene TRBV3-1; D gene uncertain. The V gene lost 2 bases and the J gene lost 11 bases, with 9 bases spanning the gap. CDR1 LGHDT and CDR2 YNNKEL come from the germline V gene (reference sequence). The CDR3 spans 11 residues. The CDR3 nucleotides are TGTGCCAGCAGCCAATGCTACAAGCAGTACTTC. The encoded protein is CASSQCYKQYF.

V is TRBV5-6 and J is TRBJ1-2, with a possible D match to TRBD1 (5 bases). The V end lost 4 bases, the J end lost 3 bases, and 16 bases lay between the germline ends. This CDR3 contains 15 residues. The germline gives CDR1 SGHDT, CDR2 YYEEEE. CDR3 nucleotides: TGTGCCAGCAGCCCCTGGGACCGAGCCCACTATGGCTACACCTTC. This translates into CASSPWDRAHYGYTF.

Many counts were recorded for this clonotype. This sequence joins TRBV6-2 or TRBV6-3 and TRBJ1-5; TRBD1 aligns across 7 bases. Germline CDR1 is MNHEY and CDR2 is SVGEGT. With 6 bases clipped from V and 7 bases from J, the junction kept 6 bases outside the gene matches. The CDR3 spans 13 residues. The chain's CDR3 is CASSRGSGQPQHF. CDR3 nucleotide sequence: TGTGCCAGCAGCAGGGGGAGTGGGCAGCCCCAGCATTTT.

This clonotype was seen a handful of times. The chain's CDR3 is CSVRTVYNQPQHF. DNA of the CDR3: TGCAGCGTCAGGACAGTATACAATCAGCCCCAGCATTTT. The chain recombines TRBV29-1 with TRBJ1-5, with D maybe TRBD1 (6 bases). The CDR3 is 13 residues long. V was clipped by 6 bases and J by 3 bases, with 12 bases between them. Germline CDR1 and CDR2: SQVTM and ANQGSEA.

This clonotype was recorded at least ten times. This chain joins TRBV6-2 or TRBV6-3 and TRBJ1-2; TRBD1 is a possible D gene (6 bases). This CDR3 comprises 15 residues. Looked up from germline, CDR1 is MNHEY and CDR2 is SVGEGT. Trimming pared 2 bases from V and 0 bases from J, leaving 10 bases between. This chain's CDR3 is CASSYAGQPNYGYTF. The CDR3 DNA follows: TGTGCCAGCAGTTACGCCGGACAGCCTAACTATGGCTACACCTTC.

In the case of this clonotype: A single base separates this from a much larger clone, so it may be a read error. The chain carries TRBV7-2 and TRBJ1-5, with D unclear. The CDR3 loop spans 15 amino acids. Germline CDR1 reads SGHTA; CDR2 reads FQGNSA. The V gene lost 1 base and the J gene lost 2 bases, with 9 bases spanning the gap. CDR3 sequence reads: CASSLVGNGNQPQHF. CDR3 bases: TGTGCCAGCAGCTTAGTTGGGAACGGCAATCAGCCCCAGCATTTT.